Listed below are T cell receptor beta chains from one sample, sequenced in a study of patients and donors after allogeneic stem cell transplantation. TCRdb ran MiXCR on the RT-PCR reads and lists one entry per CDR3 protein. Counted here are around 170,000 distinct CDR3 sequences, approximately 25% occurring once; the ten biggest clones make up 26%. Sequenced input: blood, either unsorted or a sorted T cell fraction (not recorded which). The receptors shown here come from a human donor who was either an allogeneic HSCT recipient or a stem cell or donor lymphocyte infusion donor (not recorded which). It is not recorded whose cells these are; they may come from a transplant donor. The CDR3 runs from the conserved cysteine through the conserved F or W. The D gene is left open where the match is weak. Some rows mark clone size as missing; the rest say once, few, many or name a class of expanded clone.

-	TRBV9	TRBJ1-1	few	TGTGCCAGCAGCGTTCACCCCATCGGGCGGTCAACTGAAGCTTTCTTT	CASSVHPIGRSTEAFF
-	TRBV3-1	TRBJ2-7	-	TGTGCCAGCAGCCAAGATCGACGGAACTCCTACGAGCAGTACTTC	CASSQDRRNSYEQYF
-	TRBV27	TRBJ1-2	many	TGTGCCAGCAGTTTACAGGGGTCCCCTCGGGGCTACACCTTC	CASSLQGSPRGYTF
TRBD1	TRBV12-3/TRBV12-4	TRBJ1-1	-	TGTGCCAGCAGGCCAGACAGGGCGGAAGCTTTCTTT	CASRPDRAEAFF
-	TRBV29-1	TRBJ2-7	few	TGCAGCGCTTCTACCATAGACGAGCAGTACTTC	CSASTIDEQYF
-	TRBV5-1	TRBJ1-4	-	TGCGCCAGCAGCTTGGCTGGGACGATAGCAACTAATGAAAAACTGTTTTTT	CASSLAGTIATNEKLFF
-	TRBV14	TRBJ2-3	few	TGTGCCAGCAGCCCGGGAACACTCAGCACAGATACGCAGTATTTT	CASSPGTLSTDTQYF
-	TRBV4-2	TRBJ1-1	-	TGTGCCAGCGCGGGCCGGTCCGGGAACACTGAAGCTTTCTTT	CASAGRSGNTEAFF
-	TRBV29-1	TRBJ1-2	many	TGCAGCGTTTTATTATTGGGATCTCATGGCTACACCTTC	CSVLLLGSHGYTF
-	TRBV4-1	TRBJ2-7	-	TGCGCCAGCAGCCAAGTTCTCCTACCGTCCTACGAGCAGTACTTC	CASSQVLLPSYEQYF
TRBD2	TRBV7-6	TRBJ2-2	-	TGTGCCAGCAGCACCCGGACTAGCAGGGGAGGGGAGCTGTTTTTT	CASSTRTSRGGELFF
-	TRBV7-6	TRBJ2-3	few	TGTGCCAGCAGCAACCGACTAGATCTTAACACAGATACGCAGTATTTT	CASSNRLDLNTDTQYF
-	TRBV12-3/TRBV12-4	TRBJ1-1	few	TGTGCCAGCAGTTCGAATATCTGGGGTACTGAAGCTTTCTTT	CASSSNIWGTEAFF